The TCR beta chain under discussion was sequenced for a study of blood T cell repertoires in COVID-19. Study-wide background: From T cells, B-cell-depleted T cells, or PBMCs came the material, which was cDNA or gDNA.

Using immunoSEQ multiplex PCR, the repertoire was profiled, and TCRdb retains in-frame clones only, with some absent. The sample holds 250,000 to 400,000 clones; around 90% are singletons and the top ten take 2.5% to 3.5%. Germline loops: CDR1 LGHDT, CDR2 YNNKEL (reference sequence). V was pared by 1 base and J by 0 bases, with 15 bases between. The CDR3 sequence is 18 residues long. The V call is TRBV3-1 (or the pseudogene TRBV3-2), the J call TRBJ1-4; D remains ambiguous. The sequencing input was peripheral blood. The source is a woman younger than 45 with COVID-19, enrolled during active disease. CDR3 loop: CASSQVRRAESTNEKLFF. In DNA, the CDR3 is TGTGCCAGCAGCCAAGTGCGGAGGGCGGAATCAACTAATGAAAAACTGTTTTTT.